Presented here are 2 T cell receptor beta chains from one specimen sequenced in a study of CD8+ T cells in alopecia areata. RNA, once extracted, was reverse transcribed into cDNA for use as the sequencing template. Only in-frame clones appear in the TCRdb table, and some are missing; sequencing was by immunoSEQ multiplex PCR. Among about 64,000 clones listed, about 44% were seen once. The specimen sequenced was NKG2D-low CD8+ T cells sorted from blood. These TCRs come from a human donor with alopecia areata.

In its sample, this clone was seen a few times. The chain couples TRBV7-2 to TRBJ2-3; unclear D gene. Trimming pared 1 base from V and 2 bases from J, leaving 10 bases between. Germline CDR1 and CDR2: SGHTA and FQGNSA. The CDR3 has 15 amino acids. CDR3 in DNA: TGTGCCAGCAGCTTAGTGGACCTTTACACAGATACGCAGTATTTT. Amino acids: CASSLVDLYTDTQYF.

This clone has just a few counts. The rearrangement joins TRBV7-3 to TRBJ2-3, with D possibly TRBD2 on 5 matching bases. The germline V gene encodes CDR1 SGHTA and CDR2 FQGTGA. The CDR3 totals 15 residues. V was pared by 1 base and J by 6 bases, with 14 bases between. Here the CDR3 DNA reads TGTGCCAGCAGCTTAAAGGCTAGCTGGTCTGATACGCAGTATTTT. It is translated as CASSLKASWSDTQYF.